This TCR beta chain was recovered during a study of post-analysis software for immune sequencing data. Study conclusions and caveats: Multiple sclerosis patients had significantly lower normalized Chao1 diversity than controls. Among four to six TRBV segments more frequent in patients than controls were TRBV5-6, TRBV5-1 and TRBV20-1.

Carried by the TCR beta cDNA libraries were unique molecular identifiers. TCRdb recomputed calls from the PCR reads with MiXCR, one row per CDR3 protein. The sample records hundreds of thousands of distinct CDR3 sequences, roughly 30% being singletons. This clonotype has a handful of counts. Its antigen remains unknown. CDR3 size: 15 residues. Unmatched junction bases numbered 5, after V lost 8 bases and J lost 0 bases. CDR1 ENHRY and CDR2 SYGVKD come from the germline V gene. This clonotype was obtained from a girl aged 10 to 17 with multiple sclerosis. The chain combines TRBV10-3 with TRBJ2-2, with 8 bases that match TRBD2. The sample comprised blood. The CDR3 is CAIRQLAANTGELFF. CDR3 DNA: TGTGCCATCCGGCAACTAGCGGCGAACACCGGGGAGCTGTTTTTT.